This TCR beta chain is from a study of T cells after yellow fever vaccination. For the study at large: Preparation of the low-cell-number fractions used SMART-Seq v4 Ultra Low Input. Overall study results and limits: Some clonotypes, a small share, were shared between CD4 and CD8 compartments. Compared with primary, the secondary response was weaker and peaked at day 5, not 15.

Regarding this clonotype: What it recognizes is unknown.

It was through 5'RACE template switching that TCR cDNA was made, with a universal primer site and UMIs added. MiXCR, run by TCRdb on the 5' RACE reads, gives a single entry per CDR3 protein. This table holds about 99,000 distinct CDR3 sequences, approximately 5.5% found once. V dropped 2 bases and J dropped 5 bases, with 7 bases sitting between them. The CDR3 sequence is 12 residues long. Looked up from germline, CDR1 is MNHEY and CDR2 is SVGEGT. Sequenced here: CD8+ T cells sorted from PBMCs, sampled 10 days after the yellow fever booster vaccination. This chain joins TRBV6-2 or TRBV6-3 and TRBJ2-7, with D uncertain. This sequence was found in a man in his late teens or twenties who received the YFV17D yellow fever vaccine. Here the CDR3 reads CASSYASHEQYV. The DNA for the CDR3 is TGTGCCAGCAGTTACGCCTCACACGAGCAGTACGTC.